This T cell receptor beta chain was identified during a study of blood T cells in healthy people across ages. V shed 7 bases and J 1 base; nucleotides not matched to a gene: 11. CDR1 and CDR2 (germline): SGHAT, FQNNGV. The CDR3 consists of 16 residues. Primers used in a second PCR of roughly 6 to 11 cycles were a sample-barcoded 5' primer and a J-beta primer mix. TCRdb reprocessed the 5' RACE reads via MiXCR and lists one record per CDR3 protein. This sample carries roughly 500,000 distinct CDR3 sequences, 25% to 30% of them seen once, and the ten largest clones take less than 20%. This receptor was identified in a woman between 70 and 85 years old in good health. V and J are TRBV11-2 and TRBJ2-5; 8 bases match TRBD1. Sequencing was performed on blood. In nucleotides, the CDR3 is TGTGCCAGCAACAGGGGGACCGGACTTATCCAAGAGACCCAGTACTTC. As protein: CASNRGTGLIQETQYF.